This T cell receptor beta chain is drawn from a study of T-cell memory formation after mild COVID-19. This CDR3 spans 15 amino acids. Trimming removed 7 bases from V and 2 bases from J; junction bases left unmatched: 11. From germline, CDR1 is SGHTA and CDR2 FQGNSA. MiXCR, run by TCRdb on the 5' RACE reads, gives a single entry per CDR3 protein. Here the sample spans about 340,000 distinct CDR3 sequences, roughly an eighth being singletons. This clonotype was seen a handful of times. This TCR was sampled from a man aged 18 to 29 who had mild COVID-19 (a few samples of this study predate the infection). Cell type and time point are not known. Sequencing was done on a sample of PBMCs or a T cell subset sorted from them (not recorded which). The chain uses TRBV7-2 and TRBJ2-7; 7 bases line up with TRBD1. CDR3 coding DNA: TGTGCCAGCATCCCTAGCCGGGGACAGCCCTACGAGCAGTACTTC. It is translated as CASIPSRGQPYEQYF. Based on the CDR3 plus reference TRBV7-2 and TRBJ2-7, the full variable domain is GAGVSQSPSNKVTEKGKDVELRCDPISGHTALYWYRQSLGQGLEFLIYFQGNSAPDKSGLPSDRFSAERTGGSVSTLTIQRTQQEDSAVYLCASIPSRGQPYEQYFGPGTRLTVT.